The 18 T cell receptor beta chains given below trace back to one sample, sequenced in a study of T cell repertoires in cytomegalovirus infection. From the reads, TCRdb called clonotypes with MiXCR, one entry per CDR3 protein. The sample yields 450,000 to 600,000 distinct CDR3 sequences, about 33% seen once. No antigen has been identified for these receptors. Sequenced here: cultured PBMCs, sampled from culture after CMV antigen stimulation. These TCRs come from a human donor in good health (CMV status not recorded). Some clones in this sample may be carry-over from other donors' samples.

In this sample, this clonotype turned up many times. The genes are TRBV11-2 and TRBJ2-4, with 9 nucleotides matching TRBD1. Germline V gives CDR1 SGHAT, CDR2 FQNNGV. This CDR3 region has 17 residues. V dropped 5 bases and J dropped 2; count of bases not matched to a gene: 10. The DNA of the CDR3 is TGTGCCAGCAGCCTTACCTTGGGACAGGGTCCCAAAAACATTCAGTACTTC. This sequence encodes CASSLTLGQGPKNIQYF. Based on the CDR3 plus reference TRBV11-2 and TRBJ2-4, the full variable domain is EAGVAQSPRYKIIEKRQSVAFWCNPISGHATLYWYQQILGQGPKLLIQFQNNGVVDDSQLPKDRFSAERLKGVDSTLKIQPAKLEDSAVYLCASSLTLGQGPKNIQYFGAGTRLSVL.

This clonotype has just a few counts. V gene TRBV12-3 or TRBV12-4 combines with J gene TRBJ1-4; possibly TRBD1 for D (6 bases). The CDR3 length is 13 residues. The ends were cut back, 3 bases at V and 7 bases at J, with 9 bases in the middle. CDR3 region: CASSFRGVEKLFF. The CDR3 bases are TGTGCCAGCAGTTTCAGGGGCGTTGAAAAACTGTTTTTT.

A few counts support this clonotype. The CDR3 region has the DNA TGTGCCAGCAGGCGGGCAGGAGGGACCAACTATGGCTACACCTTC. Its protein is CASRRAGGTNYGYTF. The J gene is TRBJ1-2, the V gene TRBV7-9, with D possibly matching TRBD1 (5 bases). Trimming cost V 6 bases and J 2 bases, with 16 bases left between them. The CDR3 loop spans 15 amino acids. CDR1 is SEHNR, CDR2 FQNEAQ, per germline (reference sequence). Complete variable domain (other parts from reference TRBV7-9 and TRBJ1-2): DTGVSQNPRHKITKRGQNVTFRCDPISEHNRLYWYRQTLGQGPEFLTYFQNEAQLEKSRLLSDRFSAERPKGSFSTLEIQRTEQGDSAMYLCASRRAGGTNYGYTFGSGTRLTVV.

The chain is built from TRBV6-4 and TRBJ2-7, with 13 nucleotides matching TRBD2. Trimming removed 6 bases from V and 7 bases from J; junction bases left unmatched: 6. Germline V gene data show CDR1 as MRHNA and CDR2 as SNTAGT. CDR3 length: 14 residues. For the CDR3, the DNA is TGTGCCAGCAGCCGGACTAGCGGGAGTGGGGAGCAGTACTTC. As protein: CASSRTSGSGEQYF.

The chain uses TRBV5-1 and TRBJ2-7, with 12 bases identical to TRBD1. V lost 4 bases and J lost 7; bases outside the gene matches: 18. The CDR3 has 18 residues. Germline CDR1 and CDR2: SGHRS and YFSETQ. CDR3 DNA sequence: TGCGCCAGCAGCCCCCGGGACAGGGGGCGGCCACCCAGGGATGAGCAGTACTTC. Amino acids: CASSPRDRGRPPRDEQYF.

This chain links TRBV28 with TRBJ2-4, with D perhaps assigned TRBD1 or TRBD2 (5 bases each). CDR3 length: 16 amino acids. The V gene lost 5 bases and the J gene lost 0 bases, with 14 bases spanning the gap. The germline CDR1 and CDR2 sequences are MDHEN and SYDVKM. CDR3 in DNA: TGTGCCAGCAGTCCCGGGACGGGGCTAGCCAAAAACATTCAGTACTTC. Encoded protein: CASSPGTGLAKNIQYF. Drawing the rest from reference TRBV28 and TRBJ2-4, the complete variable domain is DVKVTQSSRYLVKRTGEKVFLECVQDMDHENMFWYRQDPGLGLRLIYFSYDVKMKEKGDIPEGYSVSREKKERFSLILESASTNQTSMYLCASSPGTGLAKNIQYFGAGTRLSVL.

The genes are TRBV12-3 or TRBV12-4 and TRBJ1-1; possible D gene TRBD1, 5 bases. The V end was cut by 7 bases, the J end by 3 bases, with 15 bases between. This CDR3 comprises 14 residues. CDR3 bases: TGTGCCAGCACCAGGGATTCGGTGGACACTGAAGCTTTCTTT. Residues: CASTRDSVDTEAFF.

V usage is TRBV20-1 and J usage is TRBJ2-7; TRBD1 matches at 8 bases. The ends lost 5 bases at V and 11 bases at J; junction bases unmatched: 8. CDR1 DFQATT and CDR2 SNEGSKA come from the germline V gene (reference sequence). The CDR3 sequence is 11 residues long. CDR3 DNA sequence: TGCAGTGCTGGAGGGACAGGCCGTGAGTACTTC. It codes for CSAGGTGREYF.

The table lists this clonotype with many counts. The CDR3 DNA reads as TGTGCCAGCAGCCTTAGCGGGAGGACCTACAATGAGCAGTTCTTC. This translates into CASSLSGRTYNEQFF. This chain uses TRBV7-8 with TRBJ2-1; 10 bases fit TRBD2. Germline V gives CDR1 SGHVS, CDR2 FQNEAQ. The CDR3 runs 15 residues. After removal of 5 bases from V and 2 bases from J, the junction contained 3 bases not matched to a gene. The full variable domain, with the rest looked up from reference TRBV7-8 and TRBJ2-1, is GAGVSQSPRYKVAKRGQDVALRCDPISGHVSLFWYQQALGQGPEFLTYFQNEAQLDKSGLPSDRFFAERPEGSVSTLKIQRTQQEDSAVYLCASSLSGRTYNEQFFGPGTRLTVL.

This clonotype was counted between two and nine times. The chain links TRBV6-5 to TRBJ2-5, with TRBD2 matching 8 bases. CDR1 is MNHEY and CDR2 is SVGAGI in the germline V gene. The V and J ends lost 7 bases and 5 bases, in that order; junction bases with no gene match: 9. The CDR3 sequence is 14 residues long. CDR3 sequence (DNA): TGTGCCAGCACTAGCGGGTTGCGATGGGAGACCCAGTACTTC. It specifies CASTSGLRWETQYF.

The chain couples TRBV7-2 to TRBJ1-4, with a tentative D call TRBD1 (5 bases). The CDR3 extends over 15 amino acids. With 5 bases removed from V and 8 bases from J, the gap between germline ends came to 18 bases. Germline CDR1 and CDR2: SGHTA and FQGNSA. CDR3 DNA: TGTGCCAGCAGCCGTGCGGTCGGGGGGAACGAAAAACTGTTTTTT. It yields the protein CASSRAVGGNEKLFF.

This clonotype was counted a few times. The rearrangement links TRBV14 to TRBJ2-1, with 7 bases fitting TRBD2. The CDR3 is 15 residues long. Germline V CDR1 and CDR2: SGHDN, FVKESK. The V segment lost 1 base and the J segment 6 bases; nucleotides outside the gene matches: 6. DNA for the CDR3: TGTGCCAGCAGCCAAGTTGGCGGGAGCCGCAATGAGCAGTTCTTC. This translates into CASSQVGGSRNEQFF.

The V call is TRBV12-5, the J call TRBJ2-7, with D possibly TRBD2 on 6 matching bases. The germline V and J ends were trimmed by 4 bases and 0 bases, with 16 bases remaining between them. The V gene's germline CDR1 is LGHNT and CDR2 FRNRAP. The CDR3 is 16 amino acids. The CDR3 is CASGSSRVAASYEQYV. CDR3 DNA sequence: TGTGCTAGTGGTTCATCTCGGGTAGCGGCCTCCTACGAGCAGTACGTC.

V and J are TRBV20-1 and TRBJ1-3; D is unclear. Germline-derived CDR1 and CDR2 are DFQATT and SNEGSKA (reference sequence). V was clipped by 3 bases and J by 0 bases, with 3 bases between them. The CDR3 has 12 residues. Written as DNA, the CDR3 is TGCAGTGCTAGGGTCTCTGGAAACACCATATATTTT. This translates into CSARVSGNTIYF.

The chain combines TRBV5-1 with TRBJ2-3; 9 bases are a match to TRBD2. This CDR3 spans 16 amino acids. J gave up 2 bases and V 4 bases, and 8 bases lay outside the gene matches. The germline V gene encodes CDR1 SGHRS and CDR2 YFSETQ. CDR3 amino acids: CASSLSLAGITDTQYF. Here the CDR3 DNA reads TGCGCCAGCAGCCTGTCGCTAGCGGGAATCACAGATACGCAGTATTTT.

This clonotype was recorded a few times. The V call is TRBV6-8, the J call TRBJ1-4; D may be TRBD1 (5 bases). This CDR3 is 16 amino acids long. With 2 bases removed from V and 4 bases from J, the gap between germline ends came to 14 bases. Looked up from germline, CDR1 is MNHGY and CDR2 is SAAAGT. The DNA for the CDR3 is TGTGCCAGCAGTTACGATGGGGACCTCATTAATGAAAAACTGTTTTTT. Translated, it gives CASSYDGDLINEKLFF.

This clonotype was observed a few times. The rearrangement links TRBV30 to TRBJ1-5, with D possibly being TRBD1 (6 bases). CDR1 is GTSNPN, CDR2 SVGIG, per germline (reference sequence). Trimming took off 2 bases at V and 7 bases at J, with 12 bases between the two ends. CDR3 length: 13 residues. CDR3: CAWSKDSLQPQHF. The CDR3 DNA follows: TGTGCCTGGAGTAAGGACAGTCTGCAGCCCCAGCATTTT.

A few counts support this clonotype. V and J are TRBV7-2 and TRBJ2-7; 8 bases line up with TRBD2. CDR1 and CDR2 from the germline V gene are SGHTA and FQGNSA. CDR3 length equals 14 residues. Trimming at V came to 7 bases and at J to 2 bases, leaving 7 bases not matched to a gene. CDR3 nucleotides: TGTGCCAGCACCCCCGGGCGGGGGGCCTACGAGCAGTACTTC. This codes for CASTPGRGAYEQYF.